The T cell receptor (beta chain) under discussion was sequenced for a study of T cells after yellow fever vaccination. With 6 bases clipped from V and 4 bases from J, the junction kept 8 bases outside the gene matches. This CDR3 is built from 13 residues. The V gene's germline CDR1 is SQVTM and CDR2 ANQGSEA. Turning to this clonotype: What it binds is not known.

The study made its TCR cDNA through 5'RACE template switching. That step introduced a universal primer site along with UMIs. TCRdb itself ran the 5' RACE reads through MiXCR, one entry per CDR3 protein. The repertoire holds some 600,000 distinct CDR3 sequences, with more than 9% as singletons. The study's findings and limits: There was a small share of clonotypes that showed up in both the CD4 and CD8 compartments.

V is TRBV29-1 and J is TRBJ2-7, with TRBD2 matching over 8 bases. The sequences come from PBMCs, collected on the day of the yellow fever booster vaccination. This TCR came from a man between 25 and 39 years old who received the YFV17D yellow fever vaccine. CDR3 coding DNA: TGCAGCGTGGCAAGGGGACTAGGATACGAGCAGTACTTC. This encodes CSVARGLGYEQYF.